These T cell receptor beta chains were read from a single sample in a study of response to subunit inactivated influenza vaccine. MiXCR, run by TCRdb on the RT-PCR reads, gives a single entry per CDR3 protein. The sample shows more than 450,000 distinct CDR3 sequences, approximately 12% of them seen only once. Sequences were derived from PBMCs from blood, sampled on the day of vaccination. These receptor sequences come from a man over 45 who received an inactivated influenza vaccine. Both conserved end residues are part of each CDR3. D genes are given only for firm matches. Clone size is given for some rows only: seen once, a few or many times, or a class if the clone is expanded.

V gene,J gene,D gene,clone size,CDR3 protein,CDR3 DNA
TRBV4-3,TRBJ2-2,TRBD2,few,CASSQGTSEHTGELFF,TGCGCCAGCAGCCAAGGGACTAGCGAACATACCGGGGAGCTGTTTTTT
TRBV7-9,TRBJ2-1,TRBD1,many,CASSLRDRGYNEQFF,TGTGCCAGCAGCTTAAGGGACAGAGGGTACAATGAGCAGTTCTTC
TRBV20-1,TRBJ2-2,TRBD2,.,CSARTLAGGNTGELFF,TGCAGTGCTAGGACCCTAGCGGGGGGGAACACCGGGGAGCTGTTTTTT
TRBV5-6,TRBJ1-5,.,.,CASSSIGAGGPQHF,TGTGCCAGCAGCTCTATCGGGGCCGGAGGACCCCAGCATTTT
TRBV4-3,TRBJ2-3,TRBD2,few,CASSQDRLAGADTQYF,TGCGCCAGCAGCCAAGATCGGCTAGCGGGAGCAGATACGCAGTATTTT
TRBV10-3,TRBJ2-3,TRBD2,.,CAVHREAGSTDTQYF,TGTGCCGTTCATCGGGAGGCAGGGAGCACAGATACGCAGTATTTT
TRBV12-3/TRBV12-4,TRBJ2-1,.,few,CASSHGPPRPEQFF,TGTGCCAGCAGTCACGGGCCCCCAAGGCCTGAGCAGTTCTTC
TRBV4-1,TRBJ1-3,.,.,CASSQTGSFGNTIYF,TGCGCCAGCAGCCAAACAGGGTCCTTTGGAAACACCATATATTTT
TRBV27,TRBJ2-2,TRBD1,.,CASKYRGSLLKDTGELFF,TGTGCCAGCAAGTACAGGGGGAGCCTCCTTAAGGACACCGGGGAGCTGTTTTTT
TRBV18,TRBJ1-6,.,.,CASSPSSTGGSPLHF,TGTGCCAGCTCACCATCGTCGACAGGCGGTTCACCCCTCCACTTT
TRBV9,TRBJ2-1,.,.,CASSVGESPYNEQFF,TGTGCCAGCAGCGTAGGAGAATCCCCCTACAATGAGCAGTTCTTC
TRBV12-3/TRBV12-4,TRBJ1-2,.,few,CASSSVPNYGYTF,TGTGCCAGCAGTTCGGTGCCTAACTATGGCTACACCTTC
TRBV14,TRBJ2-2,.,many,CASSQDYGTVHTGELFF,TGTGCCAGCAGCCAAGATTATGGCACAGTTCACACCGGGGAGCTGTTTTTT
TRBV6-5,TRBJ1-1,.,.,CASSYTAGNTEAFF,TGTGCCAGCAGTTATACCGCGGGGAACACTGAAGCTTTCTTT
TRBV6-1,TRBJ2-3,.,few,CASSDGTRKNTQYF,TGTGCCAGCAGTGACGGGACTCGCAAGAATACGCAGTATTTT
TRBV4-1,TRBJ1-5,.,.,CASTITVADRSNQPQHF,TGCGCCTCCACCATAACCGTGGCGGACCGTAGCAATCAGCCCCAGCATTTT
TRBV27,TRBJ2-3,.,.,CASSLGRKNTDTQYF,TGTGCCAGCAGTTTAGGCAGGAAGAACACAGATACGCAGTATTTT
TRBV5-1,TRBJ2-3,.,few,CASSLAASSSTDTQYF,TGCGCCAGCAGCTTAGCGGCTAGCTCTAGCACAGATACGCAGTATTTT
TRBV18,TRBJ2-2,TRBD2,few,CASSPGGANTGELFF,TGTGCCAGCTCGCCGGGGGGGGCGAACACCGGGGAGCTGTTTTTT
TRBV12-3/TRBV12-4,TRBJ2-7,TRBD2,once,CASRTSGRPKGEQYF,TGTGCCAGCAGGACTAGCGGGAGGCCAAAAGGAGAGCAGTACTTC
TRBV5-1,TRBJ2-7,.,many,CASSLGGAGISYEQYF,TGCGCCAGCAGCTTGGGCGGAGCCGGGATCTCCTACGAGCAGTACTTC
TRBV5-6,TRBJ2-7,.,.,CASSLVSAGISSYEQYF,TGTGCCAGCAGCTTGGTTTCCGCGGGAATTAGCTCCTACGAGCAGTACTTC
TRBV20-1,TRBJ2-5,TRBD2,.,CSARVVGAGAQETQYF,TGCAGTGCTAGGGTCGTCGGAGCGGGAGCACAAGAGACCCAGTACTTC
TRBV6-1,TRBJ2-4,TRBD2,.,CASSPLAGGLQAKNIQYF,TGTGCCAGCAGCCCCCTAGCGGGAGGGCTTCAAGCCAAAAACATTCAGTACTTC
TRBV5-1,TRBJ2-1,.,many,CASRFIGLSSYNEQFF,TGCGCCAGCAGGTTCATAGGGCTTAGCTCCTACAATGAGCAGTTCTTC
TRBV28,TRBJ2-2,.,.,CASSLHSTNTGELFF,TGTGCCAGCAGTTTGCACTCCACGAACACCGGGGAGCTGTTTTTT
TRBV20-1,TRBJ2-6,TRBD1,once,CSALSLDRGPVGANVLTF,TGCAGTGCACTTTCCCTGGACAGGGGGCCGGTTGGGGCCAACGTCCTGACTTTC
TRBV24-1,TRBJ2-1,.,.,CATSDLGRRGPNEQFF,TGTGCCACCAGTGATTTGGGACGGAGGGGGCCCAATGAGCAGTTCTTC
TRBV12-3/TRBV12-4,TRBJ1-2,TRBD1,few,CATARGTGHGYTF,TGTGCCACCGCCCGTGGGACAGGGCATGGCTACACCTTC
TRBV12-3/TRBV12-4,TRBJ2-7,TRBD2,.,CASSATSGRAYEQYF,TGTGCCAGCAGTGCGACTAGCGGGAGGGCCTACGAGCAGTACTTC
TRBV2,TRBJ1-6,.,.,CAISGTRISYNSPLHF,TGTGCCATCAGTGGCACCAGAATCTCCTATAATTCACCCCTCCACTTT
TRBV3-1,TRBJ2-1,.,.,CATTQDSTSLSSYNEQFF,TGTGCCACCACCCAGGACTCCACTAGCTTAAGCTCCTACAATGAGCAGTTCTTC
TRBV4-2,TRBJ2-1,TRBD2,.,CASSQDPGQGTSGAYNEQFF,TGTGCCAGCAGCCAAGATCCGGGACAGGGGACTAGCGGGGCCTACAATGAGCAGTTCTTC
TRBV12-3/TRBV12-4,TRBJ2-7,TRBD1,many,CASSLETGQSYEQYF,TGTGCCAGCAGTTTAGAGACAGGGCAGTCCTACGAGCAGTACTTC
TRBV5-1,TRBJ2-1,TRBD2,.,CASSSRTSGGFSSYNEQFF,TGCGCCAGCAGCTCCCGGACTAGCGGGGGATTCAGCTCCTACAATGAGCAGTTCTTC
TRBV7-2,TRBJ1-1,.,.,CASSEQGGTEAFF,TGTGCCAGCAGCGAACAGGGTGGGACTGAAGCTTTCTTT
TRBV6-5,TRBJ1-1,.,few,CASSYFTAPLEAFF,TGTGCCAGCAGTTACTTTACAGCCCCACTTGAAGCTTTCTTT
TRBV5-4,TRBJ2-7,.,few,CASSYRQSSYEQYF,TGTGCCAGCAGCTATCGACAGAGCTCCTACGAGCAGTACTTC